These 14 T cell receptor beta chains were sequenced from one sample in a study of cytomegalovirus exposure and HLA in healthy donors. A multiplex PCR was run with 60 Vbeta primers and 13 Jbeta primers. TCRdb's copy holds only in-frame clones and misses some; the assay was immunoSEQ multiplex PCR. Found here are about 170,000 clones, approximately 80% of them singletons; the top ten hold approximately 6.8%. The sequenced material came from PBMCs. These receptors were collected from a man aged 25 to 40 in good health and CMV-seropositive.

The gene calls are TRBV14 and TRBJ1-1, with 8 bases matching TRBD1. With V trimmed by 1 base and J by 5 bases, 9 bases remained unmatched. The CDR3 extends over 16 amino acids. From germline, CDR1 is SGHDN and CDR2 FVKESK. CDR3 sequence: CASSQVRGRGWTEAFF. DNA for the CDR3: TGTGCCAGCAGCCAAGTCAGGGGGCGCGGATGGACTGAAGCTTTCTTT.

This chain uses TRBV4-1 with TRBJ1-4; 9 bases match TRBD1. The germline CDR1 and CDR2 sequences are MGHRA and YSYEKL. J lost 4 bases, V lost 2 bases, and 8 bases had no gene match. The CDR3 runs 17 residues. The CDR3 DNA reads TGCGCCAGCAGCCAAACCGGACAGGGGAGGATTAATGAAAAACTGTTTTTT. Amino acids: CASSQTGQGRINEKLFF.

V is TRBV18 and J is TRBJ2-5, with TRBD1 identical over 7 bases. The J segment lost 4 bases and the V segment lost 6 bases, leaving 2 bases of the junction unmatched. This CDR3 is built from 12 residues. The germline CDR1 and CDR2 sequences are KGHSH and LQKENI. CDR3 sequence reads: CASSDRRETQYF. CDR3 DNA: TGTGCCAGCTCGGACAGGCGAGAGACCCAGTACTTC.

The V call is TRBV7-9, the J call TRBJ2-1, with 13 bases lining up with TRBD2. This CDR3 is 17 amino acids long. The germline CDR1 and CDR2 sequences are SEHNR and FQNEAQ (reference sequence). V trimming: 1 base; J trimming: 4 bases; junction bases outside the gene matches: 4. CDR3 nucleotides: TGTGCCAGCAGCTTAGGGGGGACTAGCGGGACTTACAATGAGCAGTTCTTC. Translating it yields CASSLGGTSGTYNEQFF.

V and J are TRBV29-1 and TRBJ1-2; D is possibly TRBD1 (6 bases). Germline assignment: CDR1 SQVTM and CDR2 ANQGSEA. Deletions cut 4 bases from V and 5 bases from J, with 23 bases between. There are 16 residues in the CDR3. This CDR3 reads CSVGSGGLGASYGYTF. The DNA for the CDR3 is TGCAGCGTTGGGTCGGGGGGCTTGGGAGCGAGTTATGGCTACACCTTC.

CDR3 bases: TGTGCCAGCAGTTTCTCCAGAAAGGAGACCCAGTACTTC. Its protein product is CASSFSRKETQYF. The chain uses TRBV27 and TRBJ2-5, with unresolved D. The CDR3 has 13 residues. V lost 3 bases, J lost 5 bases, and 10 bases lay in between. In germline, CDR1 is MNHEY, CDR2 SMNVEV (reference sequence).

The chain recombines TRBV7-6 with TRBJ2-2; TRBD1 is a possible D gene (6 bases). CDR3 length: 13 residues. V shed 5 bases and J shed 6 bases, with 10 bases lying between them. Germline V gives CDR1 SGHVS, CDR2 FNYEAQ. CDR3 in DNA: TGTGCCAGCAGCCCCAGGGGCGCCGGGGAGCTGTTTTTT. It codes for CASSPRGAGELFF.

The V call is TRBV21-1, the J call TRBJ2-1; the tabulated D call, TRBD2, remains unverified against the DNA. TRBV21-1 is assigned pseudogene status. The CDR3 length is 15 residues. The CDR3 DNA is TGTGCCAGCAGCAAAGCCCCCCTAGTCCGCAATGAGCAGTTCTTC. This codes for CASSKAPLVRNEQFF.

A word on this clone: The same CDR3 also results from other DNA sequences found in this sample. The gene calls are TRBV14 and TRBJ2-1; 9 bases line up with TRBD2. The V segment lost 1 base and the J segment 4 bases; nucleotides outside the gene matches: 2. This CDR3 contains 15 residues. CDR1 is SGHDN and CDR2 is FVKESK in the germline V gene. The CDR3 bases are TGTGCCAGCAGCCAAGCTCTAGCGGGGTACAATGAGCAGTTCTTC. This sequence encodes CASSQALAGYNEQFF.

The chain carries TRBV19 and TRBJ2-7, with 8 bases matching TRBD2. From germline, CDR1 is LNHDA and CDR2 SQIVND (reference sequence). The CDR3 runs 19 residues. V shed 6 bases, J shed 2 bases, and the junction held 21 bases outside the gene matches. CDR3: CASSGTRNGSGKTTYEQYF. The CDR3 DNA follows: TGTGCCAGTAGCGGAACCAGAAACGGTAGCGGGAAGACTACCTACGAGCAGTACTTC.

The chain couples TRBV19 to TRBJ2-7; tentatively, D is TRBD1 (6 bases). The CDR3 has 14 amino acids. The V end was cut by 8 bases, the J end by 2 bases, with 16 bases between. CDR1 and CDR2 (germline): LNHDA, SQIVND (reference sequence). For the CDR3, the DNA is TGTGCCAGTGCATTAACAGGGAGTACCTACGAGCAGTACTTC. It encodes CASALTGSTYEQYF.

The rearrangement links TRBV19 to TRBJ2-7; 9 bases align to TRBD1. V lost 3 bases and J lost 5; bases outside the gene matches: 8. The CDR3 spans 15 residues. Germline V gene lookup returns CDR1 LNHDA and CDR2 SQIVND (reference sequence). CDR3 protein: CASSIGTGLNHEQYF. The CDR3 DNA is TGTGCCAGTAGTATCGGGACAGGGCTAAACCACGAGCAGTACTTC.

CDR3 amino acids: CASSQDGRDTGELFF. CDR3 sequence (DNA): TGTGCCAGCAGCCAAGATGGGAGGGACACCGGGGAGCTGTTTTTT. This chain connects TRBV4-2 to TRBJ2-2; 7 nucleotides match TRBD2. V was clipped by 0 bases and J by 3 bases; unmatched bases: 1. This CDR3 has 15 residues. Germline V gene sequence: CDR1 LGHNA, CDR2 YNFKEQ.

The V call is TRBV18, the J call TRBJ2-2, with TRBD1 matching 7 bases. From germline, CDR1 is KGHSH and CDR2 LQKENI. J lost 2 bases, V lost 3 bases, and 3 bases had no gene match. This CDR3 comprises 15 residues. CDR3 sequence reads: CASSPRDSNTGELFF. CDR3 nucleotides: TGTGCCAGCTCACCCCGGGACAGTAACACCGGGGAGCTGTTTTTT.